Listed below are T cell receptor beta chains from one sample, sequenced in a study of cytomegalovirus exposure and HLA in healthy donors. The repertoire was sequenced with immunoSEQ multiplex PCR; TCRdb's copy has only in-frame clones and lacks some. The profile shows more than 85,000 clones, 76% of them singletons. Source material: PBMCs. These receptors all stem from a man aged 35-49 years in good health and CMV-seronegative. The CDR3 runs from the conserved cysteine through the conserved F or W. The D gene is left open where the match is weak. Size tells how often a clone was seen (once, few, many) or the class of an expanded clone, and some rows leave it out.

J gene,clone size,V gene,D gene,CDR3 length,CDR3 DNA,CDR3 protein
TRBJ2-2,NA,TRBV25-1,TRBD2,16,TGTGCCAGCAGTGTCAGGCGGGAGGGCATGAGGGGGGAGCTGTTTTTT,CASSVRREGMRGELFF
TRBJ2-2,NA,TRBV4-2,NA,17,TGTGCCAGCAGCCAAGATCAAAGGGGAGGGAACACCGGGGAGCTGTTTTTT,CASSQDQRGGNTGELFF
TRBJ2-4,NA,TRBV7-9,TRBD2,19,TGTTCCAGCAGCTTTTGGACTAGCGGAACCCAGTTAGCCAAAAACATTCAGTACTTC,CSSSFWTSGTQLAKNIQYF
TRBJ2-7,NA,TRBV4-1,NA,13,TGCGCCAGCAGCCTACGGGGGTCTCTGGAGCAGTACTTC,CASSLRGSLEQYF
TRBJ1-2,few,TRBV5-8,NA,14,TGTGCCAGCAGAAGGGGCGGCAGAAAATATGGCTACACCTTC,CASRRGGRKYGYTF
TRBJ1-4,NA,TRBV6-6,NA,15,TGTGCCAGCAAGAATTCCCCGACAGCTAATGAAAAACTGTTTTTT,CASKNSPTANEKLFF
TRBJ2-7,NA,TRBV6-5,TRBD1,12,TGTGCCAGTGGACAGGCCCGCTACGAGCAGTACTTC,CASGQARYEQYF
TRBJ2-3,NA,TRBV6-1,NA,14,TGTGCCAGCAGATTAGGTCGGGGCACAGATACGCAGTATTTT,CASRLGRGTDTQYF
TRBJ2-7,NA,TRBV30,TRBD1,15,TGTACCTGGAGTTCAGGGGGCCTTAGCTCCTACGAGCAGTACTTC,CTWSSGGLSSYEQYF
TRBJ1-5,NA,TRBV18,NA,17,TGTGCCAGCTCACCACGCCAGGGAGGCTATTCTAATCAGCCCCAGCATTTT,CASSPRQGGYSNQPQHF
TRBJ1-2,NA,TRBV5-4,TRBD1,15,TGTGCCAGCAGCCGACCGGACAGGGGGTCCTATGGCTACACCTTC,CASSRPDRGSYGYTF
TRBJ1-3,NA,TRBV18,TRBD1,15,TGTGCCAGCTCACCACAAGGGACAGAAGGAAACACCATATATTTT,CASSPQGTEGNTIYF
TRBJ2-1,NA,TRBV7-2,NA,18,TGTGCCAGCAGCTTAACCGCAGGGGAAGTTAGGTCCTACAATGAGCAGTTCTTC,CASSLTAGEVRSYNEQFF
TRBJ2-7,once,TRBV18,TRBD1,14,TGTGCCAGCTCACTGGACAGGGGATCCTACGAGCAGTACTTC,CASSLDRGSYEQYF
TRBJ1-1,NA,TRBV18,NA,14,TGTGCCAGCTCTCTTGGACAGATGAACACTGAAGCTTTCTTT,CASSLGQMNTEAFF
TRBJ1-3,NA,TRBV5-1,NA,16,TGCGCCAGCAGCCTAGGGGGACGGCTCTCTGGAAACACCATATATTTT,CASSLGGRLSGNTIYF
TRBJ2-3,few,TRBV7-7,TRBD2,15,TGTGCCAGCAGCTTAGAGGGCGGGAGTTTAGATACGCAGTATTTT,CASSLEGGSLDTQYF
TRBJ2-2,NA,TRBV7-9,NA,17,TGTGCCAGCAGCTTAGACCGGACGCGGGCTAATACCGGGGAGCTGTTTTTT,CASSLDRTRANTGELFF
TRBJ1-2,once,TRBV9,TRBD1,14,TGTGCCAGCAGCACTGACAGGGGGCGGGATGGCTACACCTTC,CASSTDRGRDGYTF